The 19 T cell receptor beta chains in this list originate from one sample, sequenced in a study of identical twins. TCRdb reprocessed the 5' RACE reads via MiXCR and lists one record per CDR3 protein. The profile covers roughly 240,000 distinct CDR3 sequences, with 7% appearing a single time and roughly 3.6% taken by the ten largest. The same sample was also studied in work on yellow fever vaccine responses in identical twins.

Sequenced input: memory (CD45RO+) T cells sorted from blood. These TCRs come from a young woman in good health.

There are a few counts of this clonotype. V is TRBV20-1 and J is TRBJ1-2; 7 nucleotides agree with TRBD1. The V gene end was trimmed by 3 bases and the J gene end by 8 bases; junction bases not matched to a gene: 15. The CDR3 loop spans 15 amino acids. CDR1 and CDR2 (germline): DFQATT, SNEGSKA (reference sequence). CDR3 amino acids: CSARVQDRVGEGYTF. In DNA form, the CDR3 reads TGCAGTGCTAGGGTTCAAGACAGGGTTGGAGAGGGCTACACCTTC.

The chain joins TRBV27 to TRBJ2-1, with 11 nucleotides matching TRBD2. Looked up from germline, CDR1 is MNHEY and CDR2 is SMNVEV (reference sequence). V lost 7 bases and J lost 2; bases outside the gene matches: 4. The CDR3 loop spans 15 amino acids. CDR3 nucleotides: TGTGCCAGCACCACGGGACTAGCGGCCTACAATGAGCAGTTCTTC. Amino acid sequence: CASTTGLAAYNEQFF.

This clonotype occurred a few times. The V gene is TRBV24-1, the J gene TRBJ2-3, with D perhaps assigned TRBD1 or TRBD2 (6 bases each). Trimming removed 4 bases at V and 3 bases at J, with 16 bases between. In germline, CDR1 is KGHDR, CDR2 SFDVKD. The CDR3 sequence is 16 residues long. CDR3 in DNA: TGTGCCACCAGTGACTTACAGGGACGGGGGACAGATACGCAGTATTTT. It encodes CATSDLQGRGTDTQYF.

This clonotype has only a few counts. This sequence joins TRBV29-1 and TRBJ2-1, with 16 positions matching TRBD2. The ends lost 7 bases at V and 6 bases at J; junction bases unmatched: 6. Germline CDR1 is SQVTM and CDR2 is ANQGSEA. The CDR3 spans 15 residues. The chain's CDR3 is CSAAGLAGGFNEQFF. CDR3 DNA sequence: TGCAGCGCAGCGGGACTAGCGGGAGGGTTCAATGAGCAGTTCTTC.

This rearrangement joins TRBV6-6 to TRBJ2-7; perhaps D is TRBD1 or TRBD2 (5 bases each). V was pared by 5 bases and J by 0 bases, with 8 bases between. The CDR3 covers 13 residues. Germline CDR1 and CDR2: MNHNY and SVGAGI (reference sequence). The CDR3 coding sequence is TGTGCCAGCAGTGAGGGACCCTCCTACGAGCAGTACTTC. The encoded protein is CASSEGPSYEQYF.

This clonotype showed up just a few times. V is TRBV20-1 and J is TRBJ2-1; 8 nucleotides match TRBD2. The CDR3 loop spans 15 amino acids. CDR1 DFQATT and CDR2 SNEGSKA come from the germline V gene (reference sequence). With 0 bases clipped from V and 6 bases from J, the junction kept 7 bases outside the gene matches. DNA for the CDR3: TGCAGTGCTAGAGAATGGGCGGGGGGACGCAATGAGCAGTTCTTC. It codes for CSAREWAGGRNEQFF.

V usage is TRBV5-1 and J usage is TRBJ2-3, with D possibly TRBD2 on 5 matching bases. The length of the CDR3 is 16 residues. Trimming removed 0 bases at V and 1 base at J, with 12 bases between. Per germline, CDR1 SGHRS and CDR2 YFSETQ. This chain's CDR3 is CASSLESSIRTDTQYF. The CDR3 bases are TGCGCCAGCAGCTTGGAATCTAGCATACGCACAGATACGCAGTATTTT.

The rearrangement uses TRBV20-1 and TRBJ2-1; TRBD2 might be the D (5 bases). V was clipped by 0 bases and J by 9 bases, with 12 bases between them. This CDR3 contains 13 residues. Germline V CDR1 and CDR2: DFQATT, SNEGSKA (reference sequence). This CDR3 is CSARDPPSGEQFF. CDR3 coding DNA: TGCAGTGCTAGAGACCCCCCCAGCGGTGAGCAGTTCTTC.

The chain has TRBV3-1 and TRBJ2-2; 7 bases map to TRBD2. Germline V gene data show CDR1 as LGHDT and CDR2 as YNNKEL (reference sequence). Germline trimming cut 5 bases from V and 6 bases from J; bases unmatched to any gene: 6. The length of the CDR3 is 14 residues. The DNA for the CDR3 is TGTGCCAGCAGCACACTAGCGAGGTCCGGGGAGCTGTTTTTT. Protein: CASSTLARSGELFF.

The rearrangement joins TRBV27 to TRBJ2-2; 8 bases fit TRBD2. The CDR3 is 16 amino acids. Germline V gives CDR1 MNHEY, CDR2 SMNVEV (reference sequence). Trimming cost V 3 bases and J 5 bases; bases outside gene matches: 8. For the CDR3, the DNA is TGTGCCAGCAGTTTGCCCGGGAGGGCCCCTACCGGGGAGCTGTTTTTT. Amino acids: CASSLPGRAPTGELFF.

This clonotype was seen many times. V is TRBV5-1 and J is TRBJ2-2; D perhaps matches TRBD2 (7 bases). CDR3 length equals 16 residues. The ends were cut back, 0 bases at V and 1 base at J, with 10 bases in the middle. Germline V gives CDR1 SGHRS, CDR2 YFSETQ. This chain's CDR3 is CASSLEGGKNTGELFF. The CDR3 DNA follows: TGCGCCAGCAGCTTGGAGGGGGGGAAGAACACCGGGGAGCTGTTTTTT.

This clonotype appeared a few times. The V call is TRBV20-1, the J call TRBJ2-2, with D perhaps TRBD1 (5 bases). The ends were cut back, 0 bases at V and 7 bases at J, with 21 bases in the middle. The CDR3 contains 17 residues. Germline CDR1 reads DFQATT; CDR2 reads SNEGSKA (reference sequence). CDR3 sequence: CSARDSSWGKGNGELFF. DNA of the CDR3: TGCAGTGCTAGAGATTCGAGTTGGGGAAAGGGGAACGGGGAGCTGTTTTTT.

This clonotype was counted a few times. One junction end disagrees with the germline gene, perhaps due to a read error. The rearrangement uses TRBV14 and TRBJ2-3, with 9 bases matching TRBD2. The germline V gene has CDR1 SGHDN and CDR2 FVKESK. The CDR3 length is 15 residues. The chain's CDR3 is CASSAQRLAGVSPSF. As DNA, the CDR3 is TGTGCCAGCAGCGCGCAACGGTTAGCGGGAGTTTCCCCGAGTTTT.

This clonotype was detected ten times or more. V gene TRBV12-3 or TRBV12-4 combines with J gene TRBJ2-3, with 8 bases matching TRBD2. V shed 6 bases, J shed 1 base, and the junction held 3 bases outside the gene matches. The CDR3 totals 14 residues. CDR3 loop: CASSLAGRTDTQYF. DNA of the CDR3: TGTGCCAGCAGCCTAGCGGGCCGCACAGATACGCAGTATTTT.

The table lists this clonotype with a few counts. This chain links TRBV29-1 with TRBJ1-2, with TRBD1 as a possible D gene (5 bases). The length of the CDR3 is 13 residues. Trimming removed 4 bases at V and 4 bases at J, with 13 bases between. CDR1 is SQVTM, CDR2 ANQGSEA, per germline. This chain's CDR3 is CSVAGPSGYGYTF. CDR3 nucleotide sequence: TGCAGCGTTGCGGGACCTTCAGGCTATGGCTACACCTTC.

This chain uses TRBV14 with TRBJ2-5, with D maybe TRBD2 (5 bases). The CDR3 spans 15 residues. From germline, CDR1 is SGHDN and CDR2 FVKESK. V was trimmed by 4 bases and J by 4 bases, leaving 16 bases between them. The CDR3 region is CASSRGGALGETQYF. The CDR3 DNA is TGTGCCAGCAGCCGAGGAGGAGCACTAGGAGAGACCCAGTACTTC.

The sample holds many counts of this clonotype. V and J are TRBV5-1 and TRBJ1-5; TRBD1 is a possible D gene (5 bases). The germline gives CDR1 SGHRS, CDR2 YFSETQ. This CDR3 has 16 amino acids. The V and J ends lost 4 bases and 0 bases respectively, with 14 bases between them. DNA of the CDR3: TGCGCCAGCAGCGAAGGGACGGGGGGTAGCAATCAGCCCCAGCATTTT. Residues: CASSEGTGGSNQPQHF.

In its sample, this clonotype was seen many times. The DNA for the CDR3 is TGTGCCAGCAGCTTGACTATGAACTCCTACAATGAGCAGTTCTTC. This gives the protein CASSLTMNSYNEQFF. The V gene is TRBV7-7, the J gene TRBJ2-1; a possible D gene is TRBD2 (5 bases). CDR3 length equals 15 residues. In germline, CDR1 is SSHAT, CDR2 FNYEAQ (reference sequence). V was clipped by 3 bases and J by 0 bases, with 9 bases between them.

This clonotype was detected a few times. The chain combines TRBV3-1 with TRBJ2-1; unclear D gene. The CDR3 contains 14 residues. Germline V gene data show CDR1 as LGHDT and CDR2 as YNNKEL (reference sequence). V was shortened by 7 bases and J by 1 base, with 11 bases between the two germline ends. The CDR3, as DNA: TGTGCCAGCAATGACGGCGGTTCCTACAATGAGCAGTTCTTC. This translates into CASNDGGSYNEQFF.